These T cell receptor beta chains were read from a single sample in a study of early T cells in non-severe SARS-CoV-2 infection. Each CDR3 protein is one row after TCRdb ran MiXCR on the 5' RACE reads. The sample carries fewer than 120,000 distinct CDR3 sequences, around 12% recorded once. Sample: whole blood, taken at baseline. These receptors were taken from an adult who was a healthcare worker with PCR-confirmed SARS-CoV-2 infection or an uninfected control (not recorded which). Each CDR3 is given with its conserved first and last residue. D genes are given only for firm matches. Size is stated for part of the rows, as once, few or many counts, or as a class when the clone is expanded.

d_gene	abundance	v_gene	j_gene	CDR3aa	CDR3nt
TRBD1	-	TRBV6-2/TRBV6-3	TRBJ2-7	CASGQGWSEIHEQYF	TGTGCCAGCGGACAGGGTTGGTCCGAAATCCACGAGCAGTACTTC
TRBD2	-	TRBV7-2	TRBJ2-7	CASSPLGGSGEQYF	TGTGCCAGCAGCCCTCTTGGCGGGAGTGGGGAGCAGTACTTC
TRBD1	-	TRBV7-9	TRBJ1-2	CASRQQGDYGYTF	TGTGCCAGCAGACAACAGGGGGACTATGGCTACACCTTC
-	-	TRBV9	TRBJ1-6	CASSPMGQGRGSPLHF	TGTGCCAGCAGCCCCATGGGGCAGGGTAGGGGTTCACCCCTCCACTTT
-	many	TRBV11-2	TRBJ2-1	CASSLVDGSYNEQFF	TGTGCCAGCAGCTTGGTAGACGGTTCCTACAATGAGCAGTTCTTC
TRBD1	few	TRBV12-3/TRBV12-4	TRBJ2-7	CASSLRTGLSEQYF	TGTGCCAGCAGTTTACGGACAGGGCTTTCCGAGCAGTACTTC
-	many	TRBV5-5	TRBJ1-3	CASSLISFSGNTIYF	TGTGCCAGCAGCTTGATCTCCTTCTCTGGAAACACCATATATTTT
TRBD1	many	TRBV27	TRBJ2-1	CASSFSGQPSYNEQFF	TGTGCCAGCAGTTTTTCGGGACAGCCCTCCTACAATGAGCAGTTCTTC
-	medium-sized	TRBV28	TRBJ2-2	CASITIRDQKGRSGELFF	TGTGCCAGCATCACGATCAGGGACCAAAAGGGGAGGTCCGGGGAGCTGTTTTTT
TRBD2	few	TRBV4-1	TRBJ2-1	CASRGLREGEQFF	TGCGCCAGCAGGGGTTTGAGGGAGGGTGAGCAGTTCTTC
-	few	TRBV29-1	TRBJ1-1	CSVKAGTEAFF	TGCAGCGTTAAGGCCGGCACTGAAGCTTTCTTT
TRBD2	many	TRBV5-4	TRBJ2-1	CASSLTAGGIDEQFF	TGTGCCAGCAGCTTAACTGCGGGGGGTATAGATGAGCAGTTCTTC
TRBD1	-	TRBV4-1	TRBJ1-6	CASSLLDRDNSPLHF	TGCGCCAGCAGCCTCCTAGACAGGGATAATTCACCCCTCCACTTT
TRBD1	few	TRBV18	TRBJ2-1	CASSPTGVSSYNEQFF	TGTGCCAGCTCACCGACAGGGGTTAGCTCCTACAATGAGCAGTTCTTC
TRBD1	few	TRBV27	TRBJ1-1	CASSTGTAPPLNTEAFF	TGTGCCAGCAGTACCGGGACAGCTCCGCCGTTGAACACTGAAGCTTTCTTT